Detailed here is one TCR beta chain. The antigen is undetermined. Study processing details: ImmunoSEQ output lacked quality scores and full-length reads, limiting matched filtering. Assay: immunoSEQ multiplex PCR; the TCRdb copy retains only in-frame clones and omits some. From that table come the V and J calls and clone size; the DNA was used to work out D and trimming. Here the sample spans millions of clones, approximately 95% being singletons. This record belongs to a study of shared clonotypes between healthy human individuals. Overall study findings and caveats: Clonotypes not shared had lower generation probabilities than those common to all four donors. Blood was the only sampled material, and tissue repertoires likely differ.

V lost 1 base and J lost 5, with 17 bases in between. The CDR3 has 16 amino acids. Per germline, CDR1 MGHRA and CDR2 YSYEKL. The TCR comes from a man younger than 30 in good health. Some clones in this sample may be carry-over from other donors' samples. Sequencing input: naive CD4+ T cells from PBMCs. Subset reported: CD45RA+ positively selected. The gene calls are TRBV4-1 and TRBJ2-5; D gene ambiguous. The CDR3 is CASSQGFVGVQETQYF. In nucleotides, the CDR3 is TGCGCCAGCAGCCAAGGTTTCGTCGGAGTTCAGGAGACCCAGTACTTC.